Shown below are 17 T cell receptor beta chains from a single sample sequenced in a study of CD8 T cells in ankylosing spondylitis. TCRdb redid the calling of the 5' RACE reads with MiXCR, one entry per CDR3 protein. This table holds fewer than 400,000 distinct CDR3 sequences, 14% to 15% found once. Sequencing was performed on blood, either unsorted or a sorted T cell fraction (not recorded which). The source is a male donor with ankylosing spondylitis or in good health (not recorded which).

The chain employs TRBV12-3 or TRBV12-4 and TRBJ2-6, with D perhaps matching TRBD1 or TRBD2 (5 bases each). The CDR3 is made up of 16 amino acids. The ends were cut back, 6 bases at V and 0 bases at J, with 12 bases in the middle. In DNA, the CDR3 is TGTGCCAGCAGCCCGGGACGGCTCTCTGGGGCCAACGTCCTGACTTTC. Its translation: CASSPGRLSGANVLTF.

This clonotype has just a few counts. This chain uses TRBV6-1 with TRBJ2-5; 8 nucleotides agree with TRBD2. CDR1 is MNHNS and CDR2 is SASEGT in the germline V gene. V shed 4 bases and J 0 bases; nucleotides not matched to a gene: 13. CDR3 size: 18 residues. As DNA, the CDR3 is TGTGCCAGCAGTGGGCTAGCGGGCGACCCTCCGTACCAAGAGACCCAGTACTTC. This translates into CASSGLAGDPPYQETQYF.

This chain joins TRBV6-5 and TRBJ2-1; maybe TRBD1 (7 bases). CDR1 MNHEY and CDR2 SVGAGI come from the germline V gene. V lost 2 bases to trimming and J lost 3 bases, with 14 bases between them. CDR3 length: 16 amino acids. The CDR3 loop reads CASSYRRQGGYNEQFF. The DNA for the CDR3 is TGTGCCAGCAGTTACCGTCGACAGGGAGGCTACAATGAGCAGTTCTTC.

There are a few counts of this clonotype. The chain carries TRBV5-1 and TRBJ1-1; D perhaps matches TRBD1 (6 bases). V lost 1 base to trimming and J lost 1 base, with 11 bases between them. Germline CDR1 is SGHRS and CDR2 is YFSETQ. CDR3 length: 15 residues. The CDR3 protein is CASSLYRGANTEAFF. CDR3 DNA sequence: TGCGCCAGCAGCTTGTATCGGGGGGCGAACACTGAAGCTTTCTTT.

This clonotype was observed a handful of times. The CDR3 nucleotides read TGCAGTGCTTCCGGGACAGGGCCCGAGACCCAGTACTTC. Translation: CSASGTGPETQYF. The chain employs TRBV20-1 and TRBJ2-5; TRBD1 matches at 9 bases. Germline-derived CDR1 and CDR2 are DFQATT and SNEGSKA (reference sequence). V trimming: 5 bases; J trimming: 5 bases; junction bases outside the gene matches: 6. The CDR3 is 13 residues long.

This clonotype has a count of ten or more. The chain carries TRBV7-2 and TRBJ2-7, with D unclear. The CDR3 is made up of 11 amino acids. Per germline, CDR1 SGHTA and CDR2 FQGNSA. V shed 5 bases and J shed 0 bases, with 2 bases lying between them. CDR3 nucleotide sequence: TGTGCCAGCAGCAACTCCTACGAGCAGTACTTC. Amino acid sequence: CASSNSYEQYF.

This clonotype has ten or more counts. The gene calls are TRBV29-1 and TRBJ1-1; possibly TRBD1 for D (6 bases). CDR3 length: 14 residues. Germline V gene lookup returns CDR1 SQVTM and CDR2 ANQGSEA. Trimming took 3 bases from V and 8 from J, leaving 19 bases between them. The CDR3 loop is CSVDRSRGREEAFF. CDR3 nucleotide sequence: TGCAGCGTTGACCGCAGCAGGGGCCGGGAAGAAGCTTTCTTT.

This clonotype turned up a few times. This chain joins TRBV20-1 and TRBJ1-6, with D hard to call. Germline values: CDR1 DFQATT, CDR2 SNEGSKA (reference sequence). Deletions cut 6 bases from V and 5 bases from J, with 8 bases between. This CDR3 has 12 amino acids. CDR3 sequence reads: CSAAGHNSPLHF. The CDR3 DNA follows: TGCAGTGCAGCTGGCCATAATTCACCCCTCCACTTT.

This clonotype appeared a few times. J is TRBJ2-2 and V is TRBV4-1; no clear D gene. V dropped 10 bases and J dropped 1 base, with 10 bases sitting between them. Germline V lookup: CDR1 MGHRA, CDR2 YSYEKL. The CDR3 loop spans 13 amino acids. CDR3 in DNA: TGCGCCATCGGTGACCAGAACACCGGGGAGCTGTTTTTT. Translating it yields CAIGDQNTGELFF.

This CDR3 is CASSGGDISPLHF. The CDR3, as DNA: TGCGCCAGCAGCGGGGGGGACATCTCACCCCTCCACTTT. The V and J genes are TRBV5-1 and TRBJ1-6; D perhaps matches TRBD1 (6 bases). This CDR3 region has 13 residues. The germline V gene encodes CDR1 SGHRS and CDR2 YFSETQ. V dropped 4 bases and J dropped 10 bases, with 12 bases sitting between them.

The V gene is TRBV11-2, the J gene TRBJ2-7; D ambiguous. Deletions cut 0 bases from V and 9 bases from J, with 12 bases between. This CDR3 is 13 amino acids long. Germline-derived CDR1 and CDR2 are SGHAT and FQNNGV. The CDR3 nucleotides are TGTGCCAGCAGCTTAGATACGGCCTTAGGGCAGTACTTC. This gives the protein CASSLDTALGQYF.

V and J are TRBV29-1 and TRBJ2-1; 9 bases are shared with TRBD1. Trimming cost V 6 bases and J 6 bases; bases outside gene matches: 12. The CDR3 runs to 15 residues. The germline V gene encodes CDR1 SQVTM and CDR2 ANQGSEA. Here the CDR3 DNA reads TGCAGCGTGAAGGGCTACAGGGGGCAAAGCAATGAGCAGTTCTTC. This translates into CSVKGYRGQSNEQFF.

The V call is TRBV7-9, the J call TRBJ1-1; the D is unclear. Trimming took off 1 base at V and 4 bases at J, with 10 bases between the two ends. CDR3 length: 14 residues. In germline, CDR1 is SEHNR, CDR2 FQNEAQ (reference sequence). The CDR3 coding sequence is TGTGCCAGCAGCTTAGGAGGGCTGGCCACTGAAGCTTTCTTT. Encoded protein: CASSLGGLATEAFF.

In its sample, this clonotype was seen a few times. The CDR3 end shows no conserved phenylalanine or tryptophan, and so a read error is likely. No DNA is shown, since the ends of the CDR3 on it are uncertain; the CDR3 is the one TCRdb lists. The chain carries TRBV6-1 and TRBJ1-1; no DNA check was done on the table's D call, TRBD1. The CDR3 comprises 14 residues, both ends counted. Germline CDR1 reads MNHNS; CDR2 reads SASEGT. CDR3: CASRSGQGGTQISG.

This clonotype was counted many times. The gene calls are TRBV5-1 and TRBJ2-7; 10 bases are a match to TRBD2. The CDR3 runs to 14 residues. Per the germline V gene, CDR1 is SGHRS and CDR2 is YFSETQ. V trimming: 4 bases; J trimming: 6 bases; junction bases outside the gene matches: 7. CDR3 protein: CASSPGLARSEQYF. The CDR3, as DNA: TGCGCCAGCAGCCCGGGACTAGCGCGATCCGAGCAGTACTTC.

This chain links TRBV5-1 with TRBJ2-5; D ambiguous. The CDR3 covers 15 residues. V was shortened by 0 bases and J by 2 bases, with 11 bases between the two germline ends. Germline assignment: CDR1 SGHRS and CDR2 YFSETQ. The DNA for the CDR3 is TGCGCCAGCAGCTTGGAAGCGAGGACGCAAGAGACCCAGTACTTC. It yields the protein CASSLEARTQETQYF.

As concerns this clonotype: Possible read error: a much larger clone is one base away. The chain combines TRBV7-2 with TRBJ2-3; D is perhaps TRBD1 (5 bases). Trimming took off 5 bases at V and 2 bases at J, with 11 bases between the two ends. Per germline, CDR1 SGHTA and CDR2 FQGNSA. The CDR3 consists of 14 residues. The CDR3 DNA sequence: TGTGCCAGCAGCCCAGGGATGGCCACAGATACGCAGTATTTT. Encoded protein: CASSPGMATDTQYF.